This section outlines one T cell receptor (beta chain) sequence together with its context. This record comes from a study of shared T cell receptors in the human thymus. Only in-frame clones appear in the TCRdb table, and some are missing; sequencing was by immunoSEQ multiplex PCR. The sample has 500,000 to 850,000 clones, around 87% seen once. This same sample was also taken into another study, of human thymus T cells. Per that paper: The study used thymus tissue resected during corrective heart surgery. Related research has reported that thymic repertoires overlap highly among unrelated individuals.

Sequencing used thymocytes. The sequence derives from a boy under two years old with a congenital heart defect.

The CDR3 sequence: CASSSRLAGGTDTQYF. The CDR3 DNA is TGTGCCAGCAGCTCCAGACTAGCGGGAGGCACAGATACGCAGTATTTT. This rearrangement joins TRBV7-2 to TRBJ2-3, with 12 bases lining up with TRBD2. Germline V gene sequence: CDR1 SGHTA, CDR2 FQGNSA. The trim removed 4 bases at V and 1 base at J, leaving 3 bases unmatched. The CDR3 runs to 16 residues.